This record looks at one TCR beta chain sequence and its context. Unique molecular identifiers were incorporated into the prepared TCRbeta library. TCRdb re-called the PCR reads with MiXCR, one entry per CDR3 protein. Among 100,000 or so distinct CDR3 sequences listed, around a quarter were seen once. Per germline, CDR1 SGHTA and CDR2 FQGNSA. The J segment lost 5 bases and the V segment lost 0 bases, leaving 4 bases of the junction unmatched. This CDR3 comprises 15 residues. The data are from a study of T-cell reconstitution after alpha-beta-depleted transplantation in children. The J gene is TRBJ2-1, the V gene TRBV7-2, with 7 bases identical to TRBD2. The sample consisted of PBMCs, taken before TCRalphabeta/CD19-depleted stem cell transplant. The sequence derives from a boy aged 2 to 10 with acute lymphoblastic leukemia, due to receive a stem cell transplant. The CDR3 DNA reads TGTGCCAGCAGCTTAGCGGGAGGGATTAACAATGAGCAGTTCTTC. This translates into CASSLAGGINNEQFF.